This T cell receptor beta chain was identified in a study of CD8+ T cells in alopecia areata. Study-wide background: Patients in the treated group were given tofacitinib by mouth, 5 to 10 mg twice a day. The study's findings and limits: Normal-skin resident alphabeta T cells also appear among scalp sample sequences. More clonal than normal scalp was lesional scalp, particularly alopecia totalis/universalis.

Sorting separated CD4+ and CD8+ T cells out of PBMCs. Investigators isolated RNA and reverse transcribed it into cDNA to act as the sequencing template. Profiling relied on immunoSEQ multiplex PCR, and the TCRdb table lists in-frame clones only, not all of them. The profile shows some 150,000 clones, around 50% of them singletons. With respect to this clone: What it binds is unknown.

The receptor comes from a human donor with alopecia areata. The sample in question was CD4+ T cells sorted from blood, obtained at week 0.

CDR3 protein: CASSEQGTYGYTF. The DNA for the CDR3 is TGTGCCAGCAGTGAACAGGGAACCTATGGCTACACCTTC. V is TRBV25-1 and J is TRBJ1-2; D possibly corresponds to TRBD1 (5 bases). V lost 2 bases, J lost 4 bases, and 8 bases lay in between. Germline loops: CDR1 MGHDK, CDR2 SYGVNS. This CDR3 is built from 13 residues.